The rows below give T cell receptor beta chains drawn from one sample of a study of PD-L1 blockade in urothelial cancer. The assay was immunoSEQ multiplex PCR, and TCRdb's table has in-frame clones only and misses some. The table records roughly 84,000 clones, roughly 87% of them present only once. The specimen comprised PBMCs, sampled around atezolizumab (anti-PD-L1) treatment. Receptors were obtained from a man between 65 and 85 years old with urothelial cancer. CDR3s include the opening cysteine and the closing phenylalanine or tryptophan. The D gene is left open where the match is weak. Clone size is given for some rows only: seen once, a few or many times, or a class if the clone is expanded.

V	D	size	J	DNA	CDR3
TRBV6-6	TRBD1	once	TRBJ2-7	TGTGCCAGCAGTCGGACAGGGGGAAACTACGAGCAGTACTTC	CASSRTGGNYEQYF
TRBV2	NA	NA	TRBJ2-5	TGTGCCAGCAGTGTGGCAGGGGAGGAGACCCAGTACTTC	CASSVAGEETQYF
TRBV28	NA	NA	TRBJ2-7	TGTGCCAGCAGGGAGGGTAAAGAGCAGTACTTC	CASREGKEQYF
TRBV18	TRBD2	once	TRBJ2-1	TGTGCCAGCTCACTCGGGACTAGCGGATACAATGAGCAGTTCTTC	CASSLGTSGYNEQFF
TRBV18	TRBD1	NA	TRBJ2-6	TGTGCCAGCTCACCGATTACCGGGACAGGGGCTGGGGCCAACGTCCTGACTTTC	CASSPITGTGAGANVLTF
TRBV2	TRBD2	NA	TRBJ2-7	TGTGCCAGCACTCCCCTAGCGGGCTCCTACGAGCAGTACTTC	CASTPLAGSYEQYF
TRBV5-1	TRBD1	NA	TRBJ1-6	TGTGCCAGCAGCCCCGCGGCTAACAGGGGTAATTCACCCCTCCACTTT	CASSPAANRGNSPLHF
TRBV10-3	NA	NA	TRBJ1-5	TGTGCCATCAGTGTAGGGGAGGGTCAGCCCCAGCATTTT	CAISVGEGQPQHF
TRBV5-6	TRBD2	NA	TRBJ2-3	TGTGCCAGCAGGTTGACTAGCGGGAGGCTACCTAGCACAGATACGCAGTATTTT	CASRLTSGRLPSTDTQYF
TRBV6-5	TRBD1	NA	TRBJ2-2	TGTGCCAGCAGTTCCTACAGGGGGAGTTTCCCCGGGGAGCTGTTTTTT	CASSSYRGSFPGELFF
TRBV7-2	TRBD1	once	TRBJ2-5	TGTGCCAGCAGCCTTCCAGGGGGCGCTTGGCAAGAGACCCAGTACTTC	CASSLPGGAWQETQYF
TRBV5-1	NA	NA	TRBJ1-5	TGCGCCAGCAGCTTGGAGGGGGGGCGTCAGCCCCAGCATTTT	CASSLEGGRQPQHF
TRBV7-2	TRBD2	NA	TRBJ2-5	TGTGCCAGCAGCTTAACGGCTAGCGGGGGCCAAGAGACCCAGTACTTC	CASSLTASGGQETQYF
TRBV7-2	TRBD1	NA	TRBJ1-3	TGTGCCAGCAGCCCCCGGACAGGGGCTGGAAACACCATATATTTT	CASSPRTGAGNTIYF
TRBV13	TRBD1	NA	TRBJ1-2	TGTGCCAGCAGCTTAGGGGGGACAGTGGGAAACTATGGCTACACCTTC	CASSLGGTVGNYGYTF
TRBV5-8	NA	few	TRBJ1-2	TGTGCCAGCAGCCAACGGGGGGCGAGCGGCTACACCTTC	CASSQRGASGYTF
TRBV7-6	NA	NA	TRBJ2-3	TGTGCCAGCAGCCAAACTGGGCTAGCTGGCGTGCGGGGAGATACGCAGTATTTT	CASSQTGLAGVRGDTQYF
TRBV11-2	NA	NA	TRBJ2-7	TGTGCCAGCAGCTTTCACGGGTTTTCCTACGAGCAGTACTTC	CASSFHGFSYEQYF
TRBV5-4	NA	few	TRBJ2-3	TGTGCCAGCAGCTTGGCCGCACTCACCGTGACAGATACGCAGTATTTT	CASSLAALTVTDTQYF
TRBV9	TRBD1	NA	TRBJ2-7	TGTGCCAGCAGCGCCCGGTGGGCAGGGGGCGACGAGCAGTACTTC	CASSARWAGGDEQYF
TRBV5-1	NA	NA	TRBJ2-1	TGCGCCAGCAGCTTGGAAGGCCCCACGCGGGAGCAGTTCTTC	CASSLEGPTREQFF
TRBV9	TRBD1	few	TRBJ2-3	TGTGCCAGCAGCCTAGAGGGACAGGGTACAGATACGCAGTATTTT	CASSLEGQGTDTQYF
TRBV6-6	TRBD1	NA	TRBJ1-4	TGTGCCAGCAGGGGAAATGACAGGGTTCTTGAAAAACTGTTTTTT	CASRGNDRVLEKLFF
TRBV19	NA	NA	TRBJ2-7	TGTGCCAGCTCTGACCGGGACATTCCCTACGAGCAGTACTTC	CASSDRDIPYEQYF
TRBV5-5	TRBD2	NA	TRBJ2-5	TGTGCCAGCAGCTTTACTAGCGGAGAGGGGGGGGAGACCCAGTACTTC	CASSFTSGEGGETQYF
TRBV4-1	TRBD1	NA	TRBJ2-2	TGCGCCAGCAGCCAAGATTTGACAGGGGATAACACCGGGGAGCTGTTTTTT	CASSQDLTGDNTGELFF